This record looks at one TCR beta chain sequence and its context. This clonotype appeared many times. It has no known antigen specificity. Per-base qualities were not stored, and no clone one base away is much larger. The germline V gene encodes CDR1 MDHEN and CDR2 SYDVKM. There are 12 amino acids in the CDR3, from cysteine to phenylalanine inclusive. The sequence is cut down to CDR3 DNA, 36 bases in frame from base 1. V and J lose 6 bases and 7 bases, and a span of 10 bases separates them. The entry originates in a study of CD8 T cells in ankylosing spondylitis (dated by TCRdb to the late 2010s). Regarding the research as a whole: T cell receptor beta repertoires were profiled in healthy donors and ankylosing spondylitis patients so that disease-linked TCR variants could be found. Peripheral blood was sampled, and synovial fluid was also collected from ankylosing spondylitis patients. The full study cohort was made up of about 24 ankylosing spondylitis patients and some 100 healthy donors. General conclusions and limits of the study: Significant enrichment of the disease-linked clones was reported in matched synovial fluid samples from ankylosing spondylitis patients. A TCR beta motif of about 8 highly homologous amino acid variants appeared characteristic of blood from ankylosing spondylitis patients. In peripheral blood, the disease-linked clones were found at relatively low frequencies and had a CD8+ phenotype. Some TCR beta motif variants had previously been reported in synovial fluid and blood of reactive arthritis patients, which suggested common disease-initiation mechanisms.

TCRdb lists the instrument as Illumina HiSeq 2500. Quantitative 5'-RACE with molecular barcodes was the method used to prepare the TCR beta libraries. Per the original workflow: To identify disease-linked TCR variants, a new computational method was used, one built on a probabilistic model of VDJ rearrangement. TCRdb reprocessing: public reads trimmed at Q25 with fastp, clones called with MiXCR, in-frame beta chains kept. Rows merge per CDR3 protein into single entries with the most common DNA and genes. TCRdb's processing, not the study's, gives the V and J calls here. Counted in this sample were over 150,000 distinct CDR3 sequences; roughly 12% of them appeared once. 15% to 20% of the sample is held by the ten biggest clonotypes.

This chain joins TRBV28 to TRBJ1-5, with the D gene too uncertain to name. The sequencing sample was made of blood, either unsorted or a sorted T cell fraction (not recorded which). The source is a male donor with ankylosing spondylitis or in good health (not recorded which). The nucleotide sequence is TGTGCCAGCAGGTTTTCCAGCCAGCCCCAGCATTTT. This codes for CASRFSSQPQHF. The CDR3, completed at both ends by the reference TRBV28 and TRBJ1-5 genes, gives the full variable domain DVKVTQSSRYLVKRTGEKVFLECVQDMDHENMFWYRQDPGLGLRLIYFSYDVKMKEKGDIPEGYSVSREKKERFSLILESASTNQTSMYLCASRFSSQPQHFGDGTRLSIL.